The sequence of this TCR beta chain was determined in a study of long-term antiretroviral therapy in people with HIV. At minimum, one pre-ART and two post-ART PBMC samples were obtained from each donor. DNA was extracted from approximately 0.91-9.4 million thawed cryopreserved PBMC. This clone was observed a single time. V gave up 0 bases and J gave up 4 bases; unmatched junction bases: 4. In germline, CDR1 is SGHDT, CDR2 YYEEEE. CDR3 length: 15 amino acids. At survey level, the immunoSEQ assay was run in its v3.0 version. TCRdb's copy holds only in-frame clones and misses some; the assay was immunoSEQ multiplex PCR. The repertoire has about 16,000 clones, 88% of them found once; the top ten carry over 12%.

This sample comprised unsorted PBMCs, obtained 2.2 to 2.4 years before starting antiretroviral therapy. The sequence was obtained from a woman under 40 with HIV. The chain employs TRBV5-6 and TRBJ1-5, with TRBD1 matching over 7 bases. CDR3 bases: TGTGCCAGCAGCTTGGGACAGGGTCTTAATCAGCCCCAGCATTTT. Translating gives CASSLGQGLNQPQHF. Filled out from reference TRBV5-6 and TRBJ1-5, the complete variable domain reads DAGVTQSPTHLIKTRGQQVTLRCSPKSGHDTVSWYQQALGQGPQFIFQYYEEEERQRGNFPDRFSGHQFPNYSSELNVNALLLGDSALYLCASSLGQGLNQPQHFGDGTRLSIL.